This T cell receptor (beta chain) was sequenced in a study of blood T cell repertoires in COVID-19. Assay: immunoSEQ multiplex PCR; the TCRdb copy retains only in-frame clones and omits some. The data show roughly 140,000 clones, approximately 80% seen once. Details on this clone: Other DNA sequences of this sample code for an identical CDR3.

CDR3 length equals 14 residues. Germline values: CDR1 KGHDR, CDR2 SFDVKD. Trimming left V 0 bases short and J 4 bases short, with 6 bases between. The source is a woman aged 40-49 years with active or convalescent COVID-19. The sample consisted of peripheral blood. This chain uses TRBV24-1 with TRBJ1-5; the D is unclear. CDR3 in DNA: TGTGCCACCAGTGATTTGCGGGGAAATCAGCCCCAGCATTTT. Translation: CATSDLRGNQPQHF.